These 30 T cell receptor beta chains came from one sample sequenced in a study of OX40 agonist ivuxolimab in advanced cancers. Sequencing used immunoSEQ multiplex PCR; TCRdb keeps in-frame clones, though not all of them. Found here are under 40,000 clones, roughly 87% of them singletons; the top ten hold around 19%. Sequencing used CD4+ or CD8+ T cells sorted from blood, obtained in a trial of the OX40 agonist ivuxolimab. The source is an adult with an advanced solid tumor such as melanoma, head and neck, liver or kidney cancer.

This clone was detected only once. V and J are TRBV4-1 and TRBJ2-2, with TRBD1 matching 10 bases. CDR3 size: 15 residues. Trimming at V came to 3 bases and at J to 9 bases, leaving 7 bases not matched to a gene. The germline V gene encodes CDR1 MGHRA and CDR2 YSYEKL. CDR3: CASSQDRDRGRELFF. DNA of the CDR3: TGCGCCAGCAGCCAGGACCGGGACAGGGGACGGGAGCTGTTTTTT.

The CDR3 coding sequence is TGTGCCAGCAGCGCTTTGACGGAATTTAGAACCAAAAACATTCAGTACTTC. This translates into CASSALTEFRTKNIQYF. This chain links TRBV7-9 with TRBJ2-4; D call uncertain. V was trimmed by 5 bases and J by 2 bases, leaving 19 bases between them. The CDR3 loop spans 17 amino acids. Germline V gene data show CDR1 as SEHNR and CDR2 as FQNEAQ (reference sequence).

This chain connects TRBV7-2 to TRBJ1-2, with a weak D call TRBD1 (6 bases). Germline V gene lookup returns CDR1 SGHTA and CDR2 FQGNSA. Deletions cut 6 bases from V and 4 bases from J, with 9 bases between. CDR3 size: 12 residues. The DNA of the CDR3 is TGTGCCAGCAGGGACAGTGCCTATGGCTACACCTTC. It specifies CASRDSAYGYTF. Full variable domain (outside the CDR3, taken from reference TRBV7-2 and TRBJ1-2): GAGVSQSPSNKVTEKGKDVELRCDPISGHTALYWYRQSLGQGLEFLIYFQGNSAPDKSGLPSDRFSAERTGGSVSTLTIQRTQQEDSAVYLCASRDSAYGYTFGSGTRLTVV.

In its sample, this clone was seen a few times. This sequence joins TRBV9 and TRBJ1-1; no definite D call. This CDR3 region has 14 residues. V lost 4 bases and J 1 base, leaving 11 bases between the germline ends. CDR1 and CDR2 (germline): SGDLS, YYNGEE. CDR3 amino acids: CASSPRTSNTEAFF. The CDR3 nucleotides read TGTGCCAGCAGCCCCCGGACGTCGAACACTGAAGCTTTCTTT.

In its sample, this clone was seen once. The CDR3 region has the DNA TGTGCCAGCAGCTTGAACTCAATAGGGGAGGACAATGAGCAGTTCTTC. It encodes CASSLNSIGEDNEQFF. The V gene is TRBV11-2, the J gene TRBJ2-1; D possibly corresponds to TRBD2 (6 bases). V lost 3 bases to trimming and J lost 5 bases, with 17 bases between them. CDR3 length equals 16 residues. Germline V CDR1 and CDR2: SGHAT, FQNNGV. The full variable domain, in which reference TRBV11-2 and TRBJ2-1 provide the parts outside the CDR3, is EAGVAQSPRYKIIEKRQSVAFWCNPISGHATLYWYQQILGQGPKLLIQFQNNGVVDDSQLPKDRFSAERLKGVDSTLKIQPAKLEDSAVYLCASSLNSIGEDNEQFFGPGTRLTVL.

The table lists this clone with a few counts. This chain uses TRBV7-9 with TRBJ2-5; 7 bases agree with TRBD2. The V and J ends lost 1 base and 3 bases, in that order; junction bases with no gene match: 8. Germline lookup yields CDR1 SEHNR and CDR2 FQNEAQ (reference sequence). The CDR3 is made up of 16 amino acids. CDR3 nucleotide sequence: TGTGCCAGCAGCTTAGGTATTGGCGGGGGAGAAGAGACCCAGTACTTC. This codes for CASSLGIGGGEETQYF.

This clone has only one observation. The gene calls are TRBV30 and TRBJ1-5; 10 bases map to TRBD1. V lost 3 bases to trimming and J lost 7 bases; unmatched junction nucleotides: 9. This CDR3 is built from 15 residues. CDR1 is GTSNPN, CDR2 SVGIG, per germline (reference sequence). CDR3: CAWRLGTGERQPQHF. CDR3 nucleotides: TGTGCCTGGAGACTGGGGACAGGGGAAAGGCAGCCCCAGCATTTT.

The chain combines TRBV5-5 with TRBJ1-1, with 11 bases that match TRBD1. Germline V lookup: CDR1 SGHKS, CDR2 YYEKEE (reference sequence). This CDR3 has 14 residues. Germline trimming cut 4 bases from V and 4 bases from J; bases unmatched to any gene: 3. The CDR3 here is CASSTGQGATEAFF. The CDR3 DNA follows: TGTGCCAGCAGCACCGGACAGGGGGCCACTGAAGCTTTCTTT.

The V and J genes are TRBV5-1 and TRBJ2-7, with a possible D match to TRBD2 (6 bases). The germline V gene encodes CDR1 SGHRS and CDR2 YFSETQ. This CDR3 comprises 15 residues. Trimming left V 1 base short and J 3 bases short, with 14 bases between. The CDR3 loop reads CASSLKFSGYYEQYF. CDR3 coding DNA: TGCGCCAGCAGCTTGAAGTTTAGCGGCTACTACGAGCAGTACTTC.

This chain links TRBV5-6 with TRBJ1-2; 7 bases are a match to TRBD1. This CDR3 contains 13 residues. Trimming took 4 bases from V and 4 from J; bases not matched to a gene: 4. From germline, CDR1 is SGHDT and CDR2 YYEEEE. The CDR3 loop is CASSPGTAYGYTF. CDR3 coding DNA: TGTGCCAGCAGCCCCGGGACAGCCTATGGCTACACCTTC.

The rearrangement uses TRBV4-1 and TRBJ2-7; 7 bases align to TRBD1. The CDR3 has 15 residues. V gave up 4 bases and J gave up 5 bases; unmatched junction bases: 11. CDR1 is MGHRA, CDR2 YSYEKL, per germline. The CDR3 sequence: CASSPQGTRVNEQYF. The CDR3 DNA follows: TGCGCCAGCAGCCCACAGGGGACCAGAGTGAACGAGCAGTACTTC.

The V call is TRBV2, the J call TRBJ2-3; D may be TRBD1 (5 bases). Trimming took off 8 bases at V and 2 bases at J, with 8 bases between the two ends. There are 12 residues in the CDR3. CDR1 and CDR2 (germline): SNHLY, FYNNEI. Written as DNA, the CDR3 is TGTGCCAGCCTCAGGGCCACAGATACGCAGTATTTT. Translating gives CASLRATDTQYF.

The chain combines TRBV6-5 with TRBJ2-3; D is unclear. Germline V lookup: CDR1 MNHEY, CDR2 SVGAGI. The CDR3 spans 13 residues. Trimming took 6 bases from V and 3 from J, leaving 10 bases between them. DNA of the CDR3: TGTGCCAGCAGCCCCGACCAGACAGATACGCAGTATTTT. Translating gives CASSPDQTDTQYF.

This chain uses TRBV6-4 with TRBJ1-2, with D perhaps matching TRBD1 (5 bases). Germline V gene data show CDR1 as MRHNA and CDR2 as SNTAGT. CDR3 length: 14 amino acids. V gave up 2 bases and J gave up 4 bases, with 11 bases separating them. As DNA, the CDR3 is TGTGCCAGCAGTGACACAGGTGTGGGCTATGGCTACACCTTC. Its protein is CASSDTGVGYGYTF.

The chain recombines TRBV19 with TRBJ2-2, with TRBD1 identical over 8 bases. Germline V gives CDR1 LNHDA, CDR2 SQIVND (reference sequence). Trimming removed 6 bases from V and 5 bases from J; junction bases left unmatched: 8. This CDR3 has 15 residues. CDR3 DNA: TGTGCCAGTAGAAACGACAGGGGACAGACCGGGGAGCTGTTTTTT. Its protein is CASRNDRGQTGELFF.

This chain connects TRBV10-1 to TRBJ2-3; D may be TRBD1 or TRBD2 (6 bases each). Germline loops: CDR1 WNHNN, CDR2 SYGVQD (reference sequence). This CDR3 region has 17 residues. Trimming pared 1 base from V and 1 base from J, leaving 15 bases between. The CDR3 DNA sequence: TGCGCCAGCAGTGAGTTGGAGGGGGACGTCGGCACAGATACGCAGTATTTT. This translates into CASSELEGDVGTDTQYF.

The CDR3 coding sequence is TGTGCCAGCAGTTCTCCGGGACTAGCGGGGAGTGAGCAGTTCTTC. The encoded protein is CASSSPGLAGSEQFF. The rearrangement uses TRBV11-2 and TRBJ2-1; 13 bases fit TRBD2. Germline CDR1 SGHAT, CDR2 FQNNGV. V shed 6 bases and J 9 bases; nucleotides not matched to a gene: 8. This CDR3 has 15 residues.

The chain uses TRBV23-1 and TRBJ1-2; D unclear. TRBV23-1 is an ORF for which the function is uncertain. V shed 4 bases and J shed 3 bases, with 15 bases lying between them. This CDR3 is 15 amino acids long. The CDR3 loop reads CASSPGPQEDYGYTF. The CDR3 DNA reads as TGCGCCAGCAGTCCCGGGCCCCAAGAGGACTATGGCTACACCTTC.

V gene TRBV29-1 combines with J gene TRBJ2-7, with TRBD1 matching 8 bases. After removal of 4 bases from V and 3 bases from J, the junction contained 5 bases not matched to a gene. Germline V gives CDR1 SQVTM, CDR2 ANQGSEA. The CDR3 has 13 amino acids. CDR3 sequence: CSVAGQDIYEQYF. CDR3 bases: TGCAGCGTTGCGGGACAGGACATCTACGAGCAGTACTTC.

The chain uses TRBV5-1 and TRBJ2-7; D is ambiguous. The CDR3 is made up of 14 amino acids. V gave up 0 bases and J gave up 1 base, with 8 bases separating them. Germline CDR1 reads SGHRS; CDR2 reads YFSETQ. DNA of the CDR3: TGCGCCAGCAGCTTGGAGCCGCAGTCCTACGAGCAGTACTTC. Its translation is CASSLEPQSYEQYF.

This clone was counted a single time. V gene TRBV27 combines with J gene TRBJ1-2; a possible D gene is TRBD1 (6 bases). This CDR3 has 15 residues. The germline V and J ends were trimmed by 7 bases and 5 bases, with 20 bases remaining between them. Germline CDR1 reads MNHEY; CDR2 reads SMNVEV (reference sequence). CDR3 region: CASIPFGGAGYGYTF. The CDR3, as DNA: TGTGCCAGCATTCCCTTTGGGGGGGCGGGTTATGGCTACACCTTC.

This chain links TRBV4-1 with TRBJ2-7, with D perhaps TRBD1 or TRBD2 (5 bases each). This CDR3 contains 14 residues. The germline V and J ends were trimmed by 1 base and 7 bases, with 14 bases remaining between them. Looked up from germline, CDR1 is MGHRA and CDR2 is YSYEKL. CDR3 sequence reads: CASSQGSPGPEQYF. The CDR3, as DNA: TGCGCCAGCAGCCAAGGGTCACCGGGGCCGGAGCAGTACTTC.

The J gene is TRBJ2-3, the V gene TRBV6-4; TRBD2 agrees at 10 bases. The germline V gene has CDR1 MRHNA and CDR2 SNTAGT. The CDR3 totals 15 residues. The V gene end was trimmed by 5 bases and the J gene end by 4 bases; junction bases not matched to a gene: 6. CDR3 protein: CASSQSSGGADTQYF. The DNA of the CDR3 is TGTGCCAGCAGTCAATCCAGCGGGGGGGCAGATACGCAGTATTTT.

Here the CDR3 DNA reads TGCGCCAGCAGCTTGGAGGGCGGTTCCTACGAGCAGTACTTC. Residues: CASSLEGGSYEQYF. V is TRBV5-1 and J is TRBJ2-7; D gene unclear. In germline, CDR1 is SGHRS, CDR2 YFSETQ. The CDR3 spans 14 residues. Trimming left V 0 bases short and J 1 base short, with 8 bases between.

The V and J genes are TRBV27 and TRBJ1-1, with TRBD1 matching 8 bases. Germline V gives CDR1 MNHEY, CDR2 SMNVEV (reference sequence). CDR3 length equals 13 residues. Unmatched junction bases numbered 2, after V lost 3 bases and J lost 5 bases. CDR3 DNA sequence: TGTGCCAGCAGTTTGGGACAGGCGACTGAAGCTTTCTTT. Encoded protein: CASSLGQATEAFF.

The chain joins TRBV6-5 to TRBJ2-4; 7 bases are shared with TRBD1. The J segment lost 8 bases and the V segment lost 6 bases, leaving 7 bases of the junction unmatched. The germline V gene encodes CDR1 MNHEY and CDR2 SVGAGI. The CDR3 totals 13 residues. CDR3 loop: CASSRQGADIQYF. CDR3 bases: TGTGCCAGCAGCCGACAGGGAGCGGACATTCAGTACTTC.

This chain joins TRBV11-2 and TRBJ1-4, with no clear D. The CDR3 spans 13 residues. CDR1 SGHAT and CDR2 FQNNGV come from the germline V gene. Trimming cost V 0 bases and J 8 bases, with 7 bases left between them. CDR3 in amino acids: CASSLDRREKLFF. CDR3 nucleotide sequence: TGTGCCAGCAGCTTAGATCGTCGGGAAAAACTGTTTTTT.

This clone rates as medium-sized (0.01 to 0.1%). V is TRBV9 and J is TRBJ1-2, with D perhaps matching TRBD1 (5 bases). Germline CDR1 SGDLS, CDR2 YYNGEE. This CDR3 is 17 amino acids long. Trimming left V 4 bases short and J 2 bases short, with 21 bases between. This CDR3 reads CASSTTAGYSENYGYTF. The CDR3 DNA reads as TGTGCCAGCAGCACAACGGCAGGGTATAGCGAAAACTATGGCTACACCTTC.

The J gene is TRBJ2-1, the V gene TRBV5-6, with TRBD2 as a possible D gene (6 bases). The CDR3 totals 15 residues. Germline V gene sequence: CDR1 SGHDT, CDR2 YYEEEE. V was cut by 0 bases and J by 6 bases, with 13 bases left in between. DNA of the CDR3: TGTGCCAGCAGCTTGGGGGGACTTTTAGGCAATGAGCAGTTCTTC. Residues: CASSLGGLLGNEQFF.

The rearrangement links TRBV6-1 to TRBJ1-2; D not resolved. The ends were cut back, 3 bases at V and 2 bases at J, with 19 bases in the middle. The CDR3 runs 17 residues. Germline V CDR1 and CDR2: MNHNS, SASEGT. The CDR3 DNA reads as TGTGCCAGCAGTGACAGGAGATCCCCCGTTACAAACTATGGCTACACCTTC. Its translation: CASSDRRSPVTNYGYTF.